This T cell receptor (beta chain) came from a study of OX40 agonist ivuxolimab in advanced cancers. At the level of the study: Antecedent anti-PD-1, anti-PD-L1 or anti-CTLA-4 therapy was permissible, with over 35% having received some.

From germline, CDR1 is MRHNA and CDR2 SNTAGT. The CDR3 runs 15 residues. Trimming removed 0 bases at V and 4 bases at J, with 10 bases between. Samples of blood were obtained at baseline, on cycle 4 day 1, and on cycle 7 day 1. The method was immunoSEQ multiplex PCR; TCRdb's version includes in-frame clones alone and lacks a portion of them. The data show about 38,000 clones, around four fifths seen once. This receptor was taken from an adult with an advanced solid tumor such as melanoma, head and neck, liver or kidney cancer. The specimen was CD4+ or CD8+ T cells sorted from blood, collected in a trial of the OX40 agonist ivuxolimab. The rearrangement links TRBV6-4 to TRBJ2-1, with D maybe TRBD1 (6 bases). The CDR3 coding sequence is TGTGCCAGCAGTGACTCTGACAGGTCATACAATGAGCAGTTCTTC. This sequence encodes CASSDSDRSYNEQFF.